This entry lists 14 T cell receptor beta chains sequenced from one sample in a study of shared clonotypes between healthy human individuals. Assay: immunoSEQ multiplex PCR; the TCRdb copy retains only in-frame clones and omits some. The top ten hold 0.37% of the sample, which has 2 million to 2.5 million clones, just under 95% seen once. The sequenced sample consisted of naive CD4+ T cells from PBMCs. Subset here: CD45RA+ positively selected. These receptors all stem from a man younger than 30 in good health. Some clones in this sample may be carry-over from other donors' samples.

The chain links TRBV2 to TRBJ2-6; D might be TRBD1 (6 bases). The V gene's germline CDR1 is SNHLY and CDR2 FYNNEI. The CDR3 is 18 amino acids. V gave up 5 bases and J gave up 1 base, with 18 bases separating them. CDR3 bases: TGTGCCAGCAGTACTGCCCCGGGACACTCTTCTGGGGCCAACGTCCTGACTTTC. The encoded protein is CASSTAPGHSSGANVLTF.

The chain has TRBV5-4 and TRBJ1-5, with TRBD1 matching 12 bases. V dropped 4 bases and J dropped 5; count of bases not matched to a gene: 4. CDR3 size: 15 residues. Germline lookup yields CDR1 SGHNT and CDR2 YYREEE (reference sequence). The CDR3 here is CASSAGTGGDQPQHF. The CDR3 region has the DNA TGTGCCAGCAGCGCAGGGACAGGGGGCGATCAGCCCCAGCATTTT.

This sequence joins TRBV12-5 and TRBJ2-1, with 10 nucleotides matching TRBD2. V shed 1 base, J shed 4 bases, and the junction held 7 bases outside the gene matches. CDR1 LGHNT and CDR2 FRNRAP come from the germline V gene. The CDR3 length is 17 residues. The DNA for the CDR3 is TGTGCTAGTGGTTTGGGGACCACTAGCGGGGAGTACAATGAGCAGTTCTTC. Amino acids: CASGLGTTSGEYNEQFF.

The chain is built from TRBV5-6 and TRBJ2-7; D unresolved. Germline V gene lookup returns CDR1 SGHDT and CDR2 YYEEEE. The CDR3 contains 13 residues. Between the trimmed V and J ends, which lost 0 bases and 1 base, there was a span of 5 bases. CDR3 nucleotides: TGTGCCAGCAGCTTGGGCCGGTCCTACGAGCAGTACTTC. This gives the protein CASSLGRSYEQYF.

The rearrangement uses TRBV11-2 and TRBJ2-2; D unclear. V was cut by 4 bases and J by 7 bases, with 10 bases left in between. This CDR3 comprises 13 residues. Germline CDR1 SGHAT, CDR2 FQNNGV. CDR3 DNA sequence: TGTGCCAGCAGCTCCCAACCCGTCGGGGAGCTGTTTTTT. As protein: CASSSQPVGELFF.

This rearrangement joins TRBV5-1 to TRBJ2-7; D may be TRBD1 or TRBD2 (5 bases each). This CDR3 contains 14 residues. Trimming pared 0 bases from V and 5 bases from J, leaving 12 bases between. Germline V lookup: CDR1 SGHRS, CDR2 YFSETQ. DNA for the CDR3: TGCGCCAGCAGCTTGGTGCAGAGAGGGGACGAGCAGTACTTC. This sequence encodes CASSLVQRGDEQYF.

This rearrangement joins TRBV5-8 to TRBJ2-7; TRBD1 aligns across 7 bases. Germline CDR1 reads SGHTS; CDR2 reads YDEGEE. The V gene end was trimmed by 7 bases and the J gene end by 1 base; junction bases not matched to a gene: 8. The CDR3 extends over 14 amino acids. CDR3: CASRSRDRSYEQYF. The CDR3 DNA is TGTGCCAGCCGGTCGAGGGACAGATCCTACGAGCAGTACTTC. The full variable domain, its missing parts supplied by reference TRBV5-8 and TRBJ2-7, is EAGVTQSPTHLIKTRGQQATLRCSPISGHTSVYWYQQALGLGLQFLLWYDEGEERNRGNFPPRFSGRQFPNYSSELNVNALELEDSALYLCASRSRDRSYEQYFGPGTRLTVT.

The count of this clone is one. Sequence at one end of the junction differs from germline and may be a read error. This sequence joins TRBV7-8 and TRBJ2-3, with D uncertain. The CDR3 totals 14 residues. Germline V CDR1 and CDR2: SGHVS, FQNEAQ. CDR3 in amino acids: CASSLVLLNRTPYF. In DNA, the CDR3 is TGTGCCAGCAGCTTAGTACTACTAAACCGTACGCCGTATTTT.

The chain couples TRBV5-1 to TRBJ2-7; TRBD1 agrees at 7 bases. The V segment lost 2 bases and the J segment 5 bases; nucleotides outside the gene matches: 7. Germline-derived CDR1 and CDR2 are SGHRS and YFSETQ. There are 14 residues in the CDR3. The CDR3 region is CASSFITGEDEQYF. The DNA of the CDR3 is TGCGCCAGCAGCTTCATTACAGGGGAAGACGAGCAGTACTTC.

The chain carries TRBV9 and TRBJ2-1; no definite D call. Trimming shortened V by 0 bases and J by 2 bases, and 9 bases separated the two germline ends. Germline CDR1 reads SGDLS; CDR2 reads YYNGEE. This CDR3 has 15 amino acids. The CDR3 nucleotides are TGTGCCAGCAGCGTAGCGGACCCAACCTACAATGAGCAGTTCTTC. It encodes CASSVADPTYNEQFF. The entire variable domain, with the rest obtained from reference TRBV9 and TRBJ2-1, is as follows: DSGVTQTPKHLITATGQRVTLRCSPRSGDLSVYWYQQSLDQGLQFLIQYYNGEERAKGNILERFSAQQFPDLHSELNLSSLELGDSALYFCASSVADPTYNEQFFGPGTRLTVL.

The CDR3 reads CASSLDGRVTILDYGYTF. CDR3 nucleotides: TGCGCCAGCAGCTTGGATGGCAGGGTGACTATTTTGGACTATGGCTACACCTTC. The chain has TRBV5-1 and TRBJ1-2; perhaps TRBD1 as D (5 bases). Germline V gives CDR1 SGHRS, CDR2 YFSETQ. V was trimmed by 0 bases and J by 3 bases, leaving 21 bases between them. This CDR3 is built from 18 residues.

This chain connects TRBV5-1 to TRBJ2-5, with D perhaps TRBD1 or TRBD2 (5 bases each). Per germline, CDR1 SGHRS and CDR2 YFSETQ. V gave up 0 bases and J gave up 5 bases, with 17 bases separating them. CDR3 length: 16 residues. CDR3 protein: CASSLVGTEAGETQYF. DNA of the CDR3: TGCGCCAGCAGCTTGGTTGGGACGGAGGCTGGTGAGACCCAGTACTTC.

The gene calls are TRBV6-1 and TRBJ2-7; 9 bases agree with TRBD1. With 2 bases clipped from V and 6 bases from J, the junction kept 8 bases outside the gene matches. The CDR3 covers 15 residues. Germline-derived CDR1 and CDR2 are MNHNS and SASEGT. The CDR3 is CASSEHRDRVSEQYF. CDR3 DNA sequence: TGTGCCAGCAGTGAACACCGGGACAGGGTGAGCGAGCAGTACTTC.

The chain combines TRBV30 with TRBJ1-1; D call uncertain. The germline gives CDR1 GTSNPN, CDR2 SVGIG (reference sequence). This CDR3 has 10 amino acids. The germline V and J ends were trimmed by 3 bases and 6 bases, with 5 bases remaining between them. The CDR3 DNA sequence: TGTGCCTGGAGCCCCCCTGAAGCTTTCTTT. Its translation is CAWSPPEAFF.